The following is a TCR beta chain sequence with its context. Enrollees, roughly 18 to 89 years old, lived in approximately 25 US areas. Researchers sorted participants into cohorts using their self-reported clinical history. This sample is drawn from a study of blood T cell repertoires in COVID-19. Germline V gene data show CDR1 as MNHEY and CDR2 as SVGEGT. The V gene lost 2 bases and the J gene lost 9 bases, with 11 bases spanning the gap. CDR3 size: 14 residues. Method: immunoSEQ multiplex PCR; TCRdb's copy keeps in-frame clones and lacks some. The repertoire holds about 46,000 clones, 85% to 90% seen once, with around 3.3% in the top ten.

Sequencing used PBMCs or T cells enriched from blood (not recorded which). This receptor was obtained from a woman aged 45-59 years who had recovered from COVID-19. The rearrangement uses TRBV6-2 or TRBV6-3 and TRBJ1-6, with D possibly TRBD1 on 6 matching bases. This chain's CDR3 is CASSYVRGGSPLHF. The CDR3 nucleotides read TGTGCCAGCAGTTACGTCAGGGGTGGTTCACCCCTCCACTTT.